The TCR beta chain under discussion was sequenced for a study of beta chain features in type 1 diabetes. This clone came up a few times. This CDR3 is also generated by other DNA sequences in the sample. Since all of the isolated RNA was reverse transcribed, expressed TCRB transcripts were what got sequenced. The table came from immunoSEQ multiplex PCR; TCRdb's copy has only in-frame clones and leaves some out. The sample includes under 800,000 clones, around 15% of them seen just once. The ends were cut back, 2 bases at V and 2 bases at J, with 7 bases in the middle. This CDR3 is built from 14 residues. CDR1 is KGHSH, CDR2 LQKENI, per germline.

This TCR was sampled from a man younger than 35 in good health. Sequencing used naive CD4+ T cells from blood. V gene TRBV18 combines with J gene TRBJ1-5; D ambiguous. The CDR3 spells CASSPSSGNQPQHF. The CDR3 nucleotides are TGTGCCAGCTCACCATCTTCGGGCAATCAGCCCCAGCATTTT.